This TCR beta chain originates from a study of blood T cells in healthy people across ages. Turning to the study itself: Per two T cells, template switching captured roughly one barcoded beta molecule. Study-wide points: Long-lived donors exceeded aged donors in naive CD4+ cells and diversity.

With a J-beta primer mix and a sample-barcoded 5' primer, a second PCR ran roughly 6 to 11 cycles. A single record per CDR3 protein comes from TCRdb applying MiXCR to the 5' RACE reads. The sample shows around 800,000 distinct CDR3 sequences, 46% of them seen only once. In regard to this clonotype: Its antigen remains unknown.

V was shortened by 7 bases and J by 13 bases, with 29 bases between the two germline ends. The germline CDR1 and CDR2 sequences are SGHNT and YENEEA. The CDR3 contains 16 residues. The genes are TRBV11-3 and TRBJ2-1; D may correspond to TRBD1 or TRBD2 (5 bases each). The source material was blood. The TCR comes from an elderly man in good health. CDR3 DNA sequence: TGTGCCAGCACCAGACCTCGAGGGAGCGAAGGGGAGACCCAGTTCTTC. It codes for CASTRPRGSEGETQFF.